The clone carrying this T cell receptor (beta chain) was counted a few times. Its antigen is not known. Germline V gene lookup returns CDR1 KGHSH and CDR2 LQKENI. V was trimmed by 4 bases and J by 2 bases, leaving 11 bases between them. This CDR3 region has 14 residues. The data were obtained in a study of response to subunit inactivated influenza vaccine. Study-wide results and limits: The authors proposed limited new T cell recruitment per seasonal influenza vaccination.

TCRdb passed the RT-PCR reads through MiXCR, listing each CDR3 protein once. The sample yields around 570,000 distinct CDR3 sequences, 7.6% seen once. This clonotype was sampled from a man between 50 and 69 years old who received an inactivated influenza vaccine. This chain links TRBV18 with TRBJ2-5; D is undetermined. Sequences were derived from PBMCs from blood, sampled about 24 months after vaccination. The chain's CDR3 is CASSRSAAQETQYF. The CDR3 DNA is TGTGCCAGCTCACGAAGCGCGGCACAAGAGACCCAGTACTTC.